What follows are 21 T cell receptor beta chains derived from one specimen sequenced in a study of blood T cell repertoires in COVID-19. The data were produced by immunoSEQ multiplex PCR, yet TCRdb's version contains in-frame clones alone and is incomplete. This table holds 120,000 to 150,000 clones, around 89% found once. The sample comprised peripheral blood. The receptors derive from a woman over 75 with acute or convalescent COVID-19.

V gene TRBV7-3 combines with J gene TRBJ1-6; D is unresolved. V lost 3 bases and J 10 bases, leaving 7 bases between the germline ends. The CDR3 sequence is 12 residues long. The germline V gene has CDR1 SGHTA and CDR2 FQGTGA. The CDR3 sequence is CASSFPGSPLHF. CDR3 nucleotide sequence: TGTGCCAGCAGCTTTCCGGGGTCACCCCTCCACTTT.

The chain joins TRBV30 to TRBJ1-5; D is unclear. Trimming left V 1 base short and J 7 bases short, with 11 bases between. Germline CDR1 is GTSNPN and CDR2 is SVGIG (reference sequence). The CDR3 length is 13 residues. CDR3 nucleotides: TGTGCCTGGAGTGGGGGAGATGGACAGCCCCAGCATTTT. Translation: CAWSGGDGQPQHF.

The chain is built from TRBV6-5 and TRBJ1-2, with 7 bases matching TRBD1. In germline, CDR1 is MNHEY, CDR2 SVGAGI. The CDR3 spans 14 residues. With 5 bases clipped from V and 8 bases from J, the junction kept 11 bases outside the gene matches. The CDR3 loop reads CASSPGTVLRGYTF. As DNA, the CDR3 is TGTGCCAGCAGTCCCGGGACAGTCCTCCGGGGCTACACCTTC.

The chain carries TRBV19 and TRBJ1-5; D not resolved. Germline V gives CDR1 LNHDA, CDR2 SQIVND (reference sequence). Trimming shortened V by 8 bases and J by 0 bases, and 17 bases separated the two germline ends. This CDR3 has 16 residues. The CDR3 DNA reads as TGTGCCAGTTCCCCTCTCGTCGGGAATAGCAATCAGCCCCAGCATTTT. Residues: CASSPLVGNSNQPQHF.

The CDR3 region is CASSEEGGYNEQFF. CDR3 sequence (DNA): TGTGCCAGCAGTGAGGAGGGGGGGTACAATGAGCAGTTCTTC. V and J are TRBV6-4 and TRBJ2-1; possibly TRBD2 for D (7 bases). The length of the CDR3 is 14 residues. The V end was cut by 3 bases, the J end by 4 bases, with 10 bases between. CDR1 MRHNA and CDR2 SNTAGT come from the germline V gene.

V and J are TRBV6-1 and TRBJ2-3, with D possibly TRBD1 on 5 matching bases. Trimming pared 1 base from V and 3 bases from J, leaving 17 bases between. CDR3 length equals 17 residues. The germline V gene has CDR1 MNHNS and CDR2 SASEGT. DNA of the CDR3: TGTGCCAGCAGTGAAGAGAAGGGGCGATTAGAGACAGATACGCAGTATTTT. It translates to CASSEEKGRLETDTQYF.

This sequence joins TRBV7-3 and TRBJ2-1; 7 bases are a match to TRBD1. V lost 5 bases and J lost 3; bases outside the gene matches: 7. CDR1 and CDR2 (germline): SGHTA, FQGTGA. The CDR3 length is 15 residues. The CDR3 bases are TGTGCCAGCAGCCGAGGGGGCTCCATCTACAATGAGCAGTTCTTC. Encoded protein: CASSRGGSIYNEQFF. Filled out from reference TRBV7-3 and TRBJ2-1, the complete variable domain reads GAGVSQTPSNKVTEKGKYVELRCDPISGHTALYWYRQSLGQGPEFLIYFQGTGAADDSGLPNDRFFAVRPEGSVSTLKIQRTERGDSAVYLCASSRGGSIYNEQFFGPGTRLTVL.

The chain has TRBV3-1 (or the pseudogene TRBV3-2) and TRBJ1-2; TRBD1 matches at 11 bases. The CDR3 has 16 amino acids. After removal of 0 bases from V and 9 bases from J, the junction contained 9 bases not matched to a gene. Looked up from germline, CDR1 is LGHDT and CDR2 is YNNKEL (reference sequence). CDR3 region: CASSQDALGTGGSYTF. Here the CDR3 DNA reads TGTGCCAGCAGCCAAGATGCGCTGGGGACAGGGGGTAGCTACACCTTC.

This clone was found a few times. The DNA of the CDR3 is TGTGCCAGTAGTCTGGACAGTCTCTATGGCTACACCTTC. Translating gives CASSLDSLYGYTF. The chain is built from TRBV19 and TRBJ1-2; tentatively, D is TRBD1 (6 bases). Germline V gene sequence: CDR1 LNHDA, CDR2 SQIVND (reference sequence). The CDR3 covers 13 residues. V was pared by 5 bases and J by 4 bases, with 11 bases between.

The chain links TRBV5-4 to TRBJ2-2; TRBD1 agrees at 7 bases. V was clipped by 4 bases and J by 8 bases; unmatched bases: 14. The germline V gene has CDR1 SGHNT and CDR2 YYREEE (reference sequence). This CDR3 region has 16 residues. The CDR3 region has the DNA TGTGCCAGCAGCCCAGGGACAGCCTCACTAAGGGGGGAGCTGTTTTTT. This translates into CASSPGTASLRGELFF. Looking up the rest from reference TRBV5-4 and TRBJ2-2 gives the full variable domain: ETGVTQSPTHLIKTRGQQVTLRCSSQSGHNTVSWYQQALGQGPQFIFQYYREEENGRGNFPPRFSGLQFPNYSSELNVNALELDDSALYLCASSPGTASLRGELFFGEGSRLTVL.

V gene TRBV5-1 combines with J gene TRBJ2-1; 9 bases map to TRBD1. The germline CDR1 and CDR2 sequences are SGHRS and YFSETQ. Trimming cost V 4 bases and J 7 bases; bases outside gene matches: 3. The CDR3 spans 13 residues. The CDR3 loop is CASSVGTGNEQFF. For the CDR3, the DNA is TGCGCCAGCAGCGTCGGGACAGGGAATGAGCAGTTCTTC.

This sequence joins TRBV6-5 and TRBJ1-1; 11 nucleotides match TRBD1. The ends lost 8 bases at V and 4 bases at J; junction bases unmatched: 9. This CDR3 contains 15 residues. The germline V gene encodes CDR1 MNHEY and CDR2 SVGAGI. The CDR3 reads CASGDRGVVSTEAFF. The CDR3 DNA reads TGTGCCAGCGGGGACAGGGGGGTTGTTAGCACTGAAGCTTTCTTT.

The rearrangement uses TRBV18 and TRBJ1-1; the D gene is possibly TRBD1 (5 bases). CDR3 size: 15 residues. V was shortened by 3 bases and J by 3 bases, with 14 bases between the two germline ends. Germline loops: CDR1 KGHSH, CDR2 LQKENI. In DNA form, the CDR3 reads TGTGCCAGCTCACCTCGACAGTTGTCGGACACTGAAGCTTTCTTT. Translated, it gives CASSPRQLSDTEAFF.

The rearrangement uses TRBV30 and TRBJ2-7, with TRBD2 identical over 7 bases. Trimming took 0 bases from V and 0 from J; bases not matched to a gene: 2. CDR1 GTSNPN and CDR2 SVGIG come from the germline V gene (reference sequence). This CDR3 is built from 14 residues. The CDR3 sequence: CAWSVGGTSYEQYF. CDR3 coding DNA: TGTGCCTGGAGTGTCGGGGGGACCTCCTACGAGCAGTACTTC.

This chain links TRBV30 with TRBJ2-1; no definite D call. This CDR3 has 15 amino acids. Germline lookup yields CDR1 GTSNPN and CDR2 SVGIG (reference sequence). V dropped 3 bases and J dropped 4 bases, with 16 bases sitting between them. The CDR3 sequence is CAWRYGRIFYNEQFF. CDR3 DNA sequence: TGTGCCTGGAGGTATGGCAGGATTTTTTACAATGAGCAGTTCTTC.

The chain employs TRBV2 and TRBJ1-1; D remains unclear. V lost 6 bases, J lost 0 bases, and 8 bases lay in between. From germline, CDR1 is SNHLY and CDR2 FYNNEI. The CDR3 spans 13 residues. The CDR3 coding sequence is TGTGCCAGCAGGGCAGACATGAACACTGAAGCTTTCTTT. Translating gives CASRADMNTEAFF.

The rearrangement links TRBV7-3 to TRBJ2-3, with TRBD1 as a possible D gene (6 bases). CDR1 and CDR2 (germline): SGHTA, FQGTGA. The CDR3 is 16 amino acids. Trimming took off 0 bases at V and 0 bases at J, with 10 bases between the two ends. The CDR3 here is CASSLTADRSTDTQYF. CDR3 coding DNA: TGTGCCAGCAGCTTAACGGCCGACAGGAGCACAGATACGCAGTATTTT.

V and J are TRBV9 and TRBJ2-7; D may be TRBD2 (6 bases). The V end was cut by 0 bases, the J end by 3 bases, with 13 bases between. This CDR3 spans 15 amino acids. CDR1 SGDLS and CDR2 YYNGEE come from the germline V gene. The CDR3 reads CASSVAPSGDYEQYF. CDR3 DNA sequence: TGTGCCAGCAGCGTAGCTCCCTCGGGGGACTACGAGCAGTACTTC.

The chain joins TRBV3-1 (or the pseudogene TRBV3-2) to TRBJ1-3, with D perhaps matching TRBD1 (6 bases). Between the trimmed V and J ends, which lost 1 base and 4 bases, there was a span of 11 bases. CDR3 length: 15 amino acids. The germline V gene encodes CDR1 LGHDT and CDR2 YNNKEL (reference sequence). The CDR3 sequence is CASSQAGGKGNTIYF. CDR3 DNA sequence: TGTGCCAGCAGCCAAGCTGGGGGCAAGGGAAACACCATATATTTT.

This chain uses TRBV3-1 (or the pseudogene TRBV3-2) with TRBJ1-1; tentatively, D is TRBD1 (5 bases). Trimming removed 0 bases from V and 4 bases from J, with 18 bases in between. The CDR3 has 17 amino acids. Germline V gene data show CDR1 as LGHDT and CDR2 as YNNKEL (reference sequence). The CDR3 spells CASSQDTLAGLGTEAFF. DNA of the CDR3: TGTGCCAGCAGCCAAGATACACTTGCAGGGTTGGGCACTGAAGCTTTCTTT.

V and J are TRBV14 and TRBJ1-1; 7 nucleotides agree with TRBD1. Germline CDR1 and CDR2: SGHDN and FVKESK. The ends lost 2 bases at V and 3 bases at J; junction bases unmatched: 6. The CDR3 loop spans 15 amino acids. CDR3 in DNA: TGTGCCAGCAGCCAACAAGACAGGGCTGACACTGAAGCTTTCTTT. Protein: CASSQQDRADTEAFF.